This TCR beta chain came from a study of T-cell memory formation after mild COVID-19. At the level of the study: Largely donor-specific sequence clusters came from two donors. Study results and caveats: Pre-infection memory contained some responding clones, which suggested that cross-reactive memory had joined.

This CDR3 region has 13 residues. Germline V gene sequence: CDR1 LNHDA, CDR2 SQIVND (reference sequence). V was clipped by 0 bases and J by 4 bases, with 5 bases between them. TCRdb recomputed calls from the 5' RACE reads with MiXCR, one row per CDR3 protein. Seen here are hundreds of thousands of distinct CDR3 sequences, about a fifth observed once, and the top ten hold 9.5% to 15%. On this clonotype: Its antigen is unknown.

The J gene is TRBJ2-3, the V gene TRBV19; no reliable D call. Input material: PBMCs or a T cell subset sorted from them (not recorded which). The sequence was obtained from an adult woman who had mild COVID-19 (a few samples of this study predate the infection). Cell type and time point are not known. CDR3 sequence: CASSIDVADTQYF. The CDR3 region has the DNA TGTGCCAGTAGTATAGACGTTGCAGATACGCAGTATTTT.